The 28 T cell receptor beta chains below were found in one sample sequenced in a study of blood T cell repertoires in COVID-19. TCRdb's table, derived via immunoSEQ multiplex PCR, lists solely in-frame clones and lacks some. This table has over 250,000 clones, more than 75% appearing once. The sample was peripheral blood. The receptors stem from a man aged 35 to 55 who had recovered from COVID-19.

The chain couples TRBV6-5 to TRBJ1-1, with a tentative D call TRBD1 (5 bases). CDR1 is MNHEY, CDR2 SVGAGI, per germline. The ends were cut back, 8 bases at V and 11 bases at J, with 15 bases in the middle. The CDR3 runs 11 residues. The DNA of the CDR3 is TGTGCCAGCGGCCGGCCACGGGGGGCTTTCTTT. Residues: CASGRPRGAFF.

The chain combines TRBV9 with TRBJ1-6; TRBD1 aligns across 7 bases. There are 16 residues in the CDR3. V shed 0 bases, J shed 7 bases, and the junction held 7 bases outside the gene matches. The germline V gene has CDR1 SGDLS and CDR2 YYNGEE. The CDR3 DNA reads TGTGCCAGCAGCGTAGCAGGGGGAGGTCTCAATTCACCCCTCCACTTT. This sequence encodes CASSVAGGGLNSPLHF.

The chain carries TRBV28 and TRBJ2-7; TRBD1 might be the D (6 bases). This CDR3 comprises 16 residues. The ends were cut back, 3 bases at V and 3 bases at J, with 18 bases in the middle. Germline V gene lookup returns CDR1 MDHEN and CDR2 SYDVKM. Here the CDR3 DNA reads TGTGCCAGCAGTTTCCGCCGGGACACCGGAAGCTACGAGCAGTACTTC. It translates to CASSFRRDTGSYEQYF.

This chain uses TRBV5-1 with TRBJ2-3; 7 bases align to TRBD1. Trimming cost V 4 bases and J 8 bases; bases outside gene matches: 7. Germline CDR1 and CDR2: SGHRS and YFSETQ. This CDR3 has 13 amino acids. CDR3 loop: CASSQRGLTTQYF. CDR3 DNA sequence: TGCGCCAGCAGCCAGAGGGGGCTGACTACGCAGTATTTT.

This clone has only one observation. This chain uses TRBV12-5 with TRBJ2-5, with TRBD2 identical over 14 bases. Germline values: CDR1 LGHNT, CDR2 FRNRAP. The CDR3 extends over 14 amino acids. The CDR3 protein is CATGLAGVRETQYF. CDR3 DNA: TGTGCGACGGGACTAGCGGGAGTGAGGGAGACCCAGTACTTC.

The rearrangement uses TRBV10-3 and TRBJ2-3, with 8 bases aligning to TRBD2. Germline loops: CDR1 ENHRY, CDR2 SYGVKD. The trim removed 6 bases at V and 3 bases at J, leaving 8 bases unmatched. CDR3 length equals 15 residues. The CDR3 loop is CAIRDLAGKTDTQYF. CDR3 nucleotide sequence: TGTGCCATCAGAGATTTAGCGGGGAAAACAGATACGCAGTATTTT.

The gene calls are TRBV28 and TRBJ2-5; 10 bases fit TRBD2. V trimming: 5 bases; J trimming: 5 bases; junction bases outside the gene matches: 5. The CDR3 has 14 amino acids. CDR1 MDHEN and CDR2 SYDVKM come from the germline V gene. CDR3 sequence reads: CASSLAGVRETQYF. The CDR3 DNA follows: TGTGCCAGCAGTCTAGCGGGAGTACGGGAGACCCAGTACTTC.

J is TRBJ1-2 and V is TRBV27; 10 bases are a match to TRBD1. Germline V gene sequence: CDR1 MNHEY, CDR2 SMNVEV (reference sequence). The V and J ends lost 5 bases and 0 bases, in that order; junction bases with no gene match: 6. This CDR3 has 16 residues. The CDR3 protein is CASSPRQGASNYGYTF. DNA of the CDR3: TGTGCCAGCAGTCCTCGACAGGGGGCTTCTAACTATGGCTACACCTTC.

This clone was recorded at least ten times. The chain couples TRBV19 to TRBJ1-2, with TRBD1 as a possible D gene (6 bases). The V end lost 8 bases, the J end lost 2 bases, and 18 bases lay between the germline ends. CDR1 and CDR2 (germline): LNHDA, SQIVND (reference sequence). The CDR3 length is 15 residues. The CDR3 loop reads CASLPGHGYNYGYTF. CDR3 nucleotides: TGTGCCAGTCTTCCGGGACATGGATACAACTATGGCTACACCTTC. The full variable domain, its missing parts supplied by reference TRBV19 and TRBJ1-2, is DGGITQSPKYLFRKEGQNVTLSCEQNLNHDAMYWYRQDPGQGLRLIYYSQIVNDFQKGDIAEGYSVSREKKESFPLTVTSAQKNPTAFYLCASLPGHGYNYGYTFGSGTRLTVV.

The J gene is TRBJ1-1, the V gene TRBV6-6, with D possibly TRBD1 on 5 matching bases. Between the trimmed V and J ends, which lost 11 bases and 1 base, there was a span of 14 bases. Germline V gives CDR1 MNHNY, CDR2 SVGAGI (reference sequence). The CDR3 length is 13 residues. Here the CDR3 reads CAARGAPNTEAFF. The CDR3 DNA follows: TGTGCCGCGCGCGGGGCCCCGAACACTGAAGCTTTCTTT.

V is TRBV27 and J is TRBJ1-6, with D tentatively TRBD1 (6 bases). This CDR3 region has 14 residues. Germline CDR1 reads MNHEY; CDR2 reads SMNVEV (reference sequence). Trimming took 5 bases from V and 4 from J, leaving 9 bases between them. CDR3 protein: CASSDRGYNSPLHF. The CDR3 DNA reads TGTGCCAGCAGTGATAGGGGGTATAATTCACCCCTCCACTTT.

This clone was detected only a few times. CDR3 DNA: TGTGCCAGCAGTGTGACTAGCGGGGAATCGCCGTACTTC. Translating gives CASSVTSGESPYF. The J gene is TRBJ2-5, the V gene TRBV25-1, with 11 bases identical to TRBD2. This CDR3 has 13 amino acids. V lost 4 bases to trimming and J lost 13 bases; unmatched junction nucleotides: 8. Germline lookup yields CDR1 MGHDK and CDR2 SYGVNS.

The chain carries TRBV9 and TRBJ2-2, with D possibly being TRBD2 (6 bases). Germline assignment: CDR1 SGDLS and CDR2 YYNGEE. The CDR3 is made up of 15 amino acids. Deletions cut 0 bases from V and 5 bases from J, with 11 bases between. CDR3 bases: TGTGCCAGCAGCGTAGCCGGGGACTTTACCGGGGAGCTGTTTTTT. The encoded protein is CASSVAGDFTGELFF.

V usage is TRBV11-2 and J usage is TRBJ2-2, with TRBD2 as a possible D gene (5 bases). V lost 1 base and J lost 0, with 9 bases in between. CDR3 length: 16 residues. From germline, CDR1 is SGHAT and CDR2 FQNNGV. CDR3 sequence (DNA): TGTGCCAGCAGCTTAGTGTGGGAGACGAACACCGGGGAGCTGTTTTTT. Protein: CASSLVWETNTGELFF.

The chain has TRBV2 and TRBJ1-6, with 7 bases matching TRBD1. The CDR3 contains 14 residues. Germline V gives CDR1 SNHLY, CDR2 FYNNEI. The V and J ends lost 8 bases and 14 bases, in that order; junction bases with no gene match: 15. CDR3 protein: CASGGGQPPPALHF. In DNA, the CDR3 is TGTGCCAGCGGAGGGGGACAGCCACCTCCGGCCCTCCACTTT. Based on the CDR3 plus reference TRBV2 and TRBJ1-6, the full variable domain is EPEVTQTPSHQVTQMGQEVILRCVPISNHLYFYWYRQILGQKVEFLVSFYNNEISEKSEIFDDQFSVERPDGSNFTLKIRSTKLEDSAMYFCASGGGQPPPALHFGNGTRLTVT.

V and J are TRBV2 and TRBJ1-2; 10 bases are a match to TRBD1. V lost 8 bases to trimming and J lost 7 bases; unmatched junction nucleotides: 7. Germline V gene sequence: CDR1 SNHLY, CDR2 FYNNEI. The CDR3 length is 13 residues. CDR3 sequence reads: CASDDRGPLGYTF. The CDR3 bases are TGTGCCAGCGACGACAGGGGGCCCCTTGGCTACACCTTC.

The chain is built from TRBV15 and TRBJ2-7; TRBD2 agrees at 12 bases. V shed 0 bases, J shed 7 bases, and the junction held 7 bases outside the gene matches. The CDR3 extends over 16 amino acids. In germline, CDR1 is LNHNV, CDR2 YYDKDF (reference sequence). CDR3 coding DNA: TGTGCCACCAGCAGAGAGAGACTAGCGGGAGTGGTGGAGCAGTACTTC. Amino acid sequence: CATSRERLAGVVEQYF.

The chain carries TRBV7-8 and TRBJ1-1; 7 bases map to TRBD1. Germline V gene lookup returns CDR1 SGHVS and CDR2 FQNEAQ. The CDR3 is 16 amino acids. V lost 10 bases and J lost 1; bases outside the gene matches: 15. The CDR3 coding sequence is TGTGCCACCACCCCCAGGGGGGCAGCACCGAACACTGAAGCTTTCTTT. This codes for CATTPRGAAPNTEAFF.

The V and J genes are TRBV3-1 (or the pseudogene TRBV3-2) and TRBJ1-2; 10 bases map to TRBD1. CDR3 length equals 14 residues. With 4 bases clipped from V and 6 bases from J, the junction kept 5 bases outside the gene matches. CDR1 and CDR2 (germline): LGHDT, YNNKEL (reference sequence). The DNA for the CDR3 is TGTGCCAGCAGCCTAGAGACAGGGGGCAATGGCTACACCTTC. This encodes CASSLETGGNGYTF.

This clone was recorded a few times. The chain has TRBV7-4 and TRBJ2-5, with 7 bases lining up with TRBD1. Losses at the gene ends were 6 bases for V and 5 bases for J; bases not matched to a gene: 9. CDR3 length equals 14 residues. Germline loops: CDR1 SGHVT, CDR2 SQSDAQ. In DNA, the CDR3 is TGTGCCAGCAGATCGGGACAGACCAAGGAGACCCAGTACTTC. Amino acids: CASRSGQTKETQYF.

The chain couples TRBV5-1 to TRBJ2-1, with D possibly being TRBD1 (6 bases). CDR3 length equals 16 residues. V lost 4 bases and J 0 bases, leaving 14 bases between the germline ends. The germline gives CDR1 SGHRS, CDR2 YFSETQ. CDR3 in DNA: TGCGCCAGCAGCGTCCGGGACACCAGCTCCTACAATGAGCAGTTCTTC. Encoded protein: CASSVRDTSSYNEQFF. The whole variable domain, filled in from reference TRBV5-1 and TRBJ2-1, reads KAGVTQTPRYLIKTRGQQVTLSCSPISGHRSVSWYQQTPGQGLQFLFEYFSETQRNKGNFPGRFSGRQFSNSRSEMNVSTLELGDSALYLCASSVRDTSSYNEQFFGPGTRLTVL.

V usage is TRBV30 and J usage is TRBJ1-6, with D perhaps TRBD1 (6 bases). V was clipped by 8 bases and J by 10 bases, with 21 bases between them. Looked up from germline, CDR1 is GTSNPN and CDR2 is SVGIG (reference sequence). The CDR3 covers 14 residues. The CDR3 nucleotides are TGTGCCCGCCGCCAGCAGGGGAGGGAATCACCCCTCCACTTT. Translation: CARRQQGRESPLHF.

The sample holds one count of this clone. CDR3 region: CASSYSLGFAGNTIYF. The CDR3, as DNA: TGTGCCAGCAGTTACTCTTTGGGCTTTGCTGGAAACACCATATATTTT. The chain combines TRBV6-5 with TRBJ1-3; no clear D gene. The V and J ends lost 0 bases and 2 bases respectively, with 11 bases between them. The CDR3 is made up of 16 amino acids. Germline V CDR1 and CDR2: MNHEY, SVGAGI.

In its sample, this clone was seen once. The chain combines TRBV27 with TRBJ2-3, with 9 bases aligning to TRBD2. The V gene's germline CDR1 is MNHEY and CDR2 SMNVEV (reference sequence). Trimming removed 9 bases from V and 7 bases from J; junction bases left unmatched: 11. The CDR3 covers 14 residues. CDR3 sequence reads: CASNRGGAVYTQYF. In DNA, the CDR3 is TGTGCCAGTAACCGCGGGGGGGCGGTATATACGCAGTATTTT.

This clone showed up just a few times. This rearrangement joins TRBV7-2 to TRBJ2-5, with 9 bases identical to TRBD1. Trimming cost V 5 bases and J 4 bases; bases outside gene matches: 17. CDR1 SGHTA and CDR2 FQGNSA come from the germline V gene. The CDR3 spans 18 residues. CDR3 amino acids: CASSPGRDRVFRVETQYF. CDR3 sequence (DNA): TGTGCCAGCAGCCCTGGACGGGACAGGGTTTTTCGCGTAGAGACCCAGTACTTC.

Points on this clone: The DNA is omitted, as the CDR3 cannot be located on it reliably, and the CDR3 follows TCRdb's listing. The chain couples TRBV27 to TRBJ2-3; no check of the table's D call, TRBD2, against the DNA was made. The CDR3 spans 16 residues, counting both ends. Germline V gene lookup returns CDR1 MNHEY and CDR2 SMNVEV (reference sequence). This CDR3 is CASSFLERVSTDTQYF.

The CDR3 region is CASSLNQGANGYTF. Here the CDR3 DNA reads TGCGCCAGCAGCTTAAACCAGGGGGCGAACGGCTACACCTTC. J is TRBJ1-2 and V is TRBV5-1; TRBD1 matches at 8 bases. The CDR3 is 14 amino acids. V dropped 2 bases and J dropped 8; count of bases not matched to a gene: 8. CDR1 SGHRS and CDR2 YFSETQ come from the germline V gene.

The table lists this clone with many counts. CDR3 sequence (DNA): TGTGCCAGCGGGGGACACCCGAACACCGGGGAGCTGTTTTTT. Translating gives CASGGHPNTGELFF. The rearrangement links TRBV2 to TRBJ2-2, with D perhaps TRBD1 (6 bases). V lost 8 bases and J 0 bases, leaving 10 bases between the germline ends. The CDR3 spans 14 residues. Germline CDR1 and CDR2: SNHLY and FYNNEI.